The next 15 T cell receptor beta chains were all read from a single sample in a study of control samples from healthy donors and cancer patients. TCRdb keeps only in-frame clones here, not all; method: immunoSEQ multiplex PCR. The sample contains over 200,000 clones, about four fifths of which appear only once. Sequencing used PBMCs. The receptors derive from a woman aged 55-70 years with lung cancer.

This clone has a single count. This chain uses TRBV10-3 with TRBJ1-2; D is perhaps TRBD1 (5 bases). Germline CDR1 reads ENHRY; CDR2 reads SYGVKD. The germline V and J ends were trimmed by 0 bases and 8 bases, with 10 bases remaining between them. CDR3 length: 13 amino acids. DNA for the CDR3: TGTGCCATCAGTGAGTCGGGGCAAGCCGGCTACACCTTC. It specifies CAISESGQAGYTF.

This chain uses TRBV5-1 with TRBJ1-1; D uncertain. Trimming stripped 0 bases from V and 1 base from J, with 7 bases between. The CDR3 contains 14 residues. Germline V gene data show CDR1 as SGHRS and CDR2 as YFSETQ. The CDR3 loop is CASSLGQRNTEAFF. The CDR3 DNA sequence: TGCGCCAGCAGCTTGGGGCAGAGGAACACTGAAGCTTTCTTT.

This rearrangement joins TRBV19 to TRBJ1-1, with 8 bases that match TRBD1. The CDR3 is 17 amino acids. Germline assignment: CDR1 LNHDA and CDR2 SQIVND (reference sequence). J was trimmed by 1 base and V by 1 base; bases with no gene match: 8. The CDR3 nucleotides are TGTGCCAGTAGTATAGCCCGTAGACAGGGGCCGAACACTGAAGCTTTCTTT. It is translated as CASSIARRQGPNTEAFF.

The V call is TRBV19, the J call TRBJ1-5, with TRBD1 as a possible D gene (5 bases). This CDR3 has 15 amino acids. V was pared by 6 bases and J by 5 bases, with 17 bases between. CDR1 is LNHDA and CDR2 is SQIVND in the germline V gene (reference sequence). The CDR3 DNA reads TGTGCCAGTAGCCGCCCCGGGGACGGCTATCAGCCCCAGCATTTT. Its translation is CASSRPGDGYQPQHF. Complete variable domain (other parts from reference TRBV19 and TRBJ1-5): DGGITQSPKYLFRKEGQNVTLSCEQNLNHDAMYWYRQDPGQGLRLIYYSQIVNDFQKGDIAEGYSVSREKKESFPLTVTSAQKNPTAFYLCASSRPGDGYQPQHFGDGTRLSIL.

This chain uses TRBV3-1 (or the pseudogene TRBV3-2) with TRBJ1-2; D gene unclear. Deletions cut 0 bases from V and 8 bases from J, with 13 bases between. The germline V gene encodes CDR1 LGHDT and CDR2 YNNKEL (reference sequence). The CDR3 extends over 14 amino acids. CDR3 sequence: CASSQDTVPWGYTF. CDR3 bases: TGTGCCAGCAGCCAAGATACGGTCCCCTGGGGCTACACCTTC.

The V call is TRBV5-6, the J call TRBJ1-6, with D possibly matching TRBD1 (5 bases). The CDR3 sequence is 17 residues long. Per germline, CDR1 SGHDT and CDR2 YYEEEE. V gave up 4 bases and J gave up 5 bases, with 19 bases separating them. Here the CDR3 reads CASSRSGTGVNNSPLHF. The CDR3 nucleotides are TGTGCCAGCAGCCGTTCCGGGACCGGAGTTAATAATTCACCCCTCCACTTT. The complete variable domain, with remaining parts taken from reference TRBV5-6 and TRBJ1-6, reads DAGVTQSPTHLIKTRGQQVTLRCSPKSGHDTVSWYQQALGQGPQFIFQYYEEEERQRGNFPDRFSGHQFPNYSSELNVNALLLGDSALYLCASSRSGTGVNNSPLHFGNGTRLTVT.

The gene calls are TRBV9 and TRBJ1-1; D possibly corresponds to TRBD1 (5 bases). Germline CDR1 and CDR2: SGDLS and YYNGEE. This CDR3 is 16 amino acids long. Trimming removed 0 bases from V and 5 bases from J, with 17 bases in between. The DNA of the CDR3 is TGTGCCAGCAGCGTAGGGGATGGGACGGCCTTGACTGAAGCTTTCTTT. It is translated as CASSVGDGTALTEAFF.

This chain connects TRBV5-1 to TRBJ2-3; TRBD2 matches 12 bases. The CDR3 has 16 residues. V was pared by 4 bases and J by 8 bases, with 11 bases of the junction left unmatched. Germline-derived CDR1 and CDR2 are SGHRS and YFSETQ. CDR3 in DNA: TGCGCCAGCAGCGGAACTAGCGGGGGGATTAAGGGTACGCAGTATTTT. As protein: CASSGTSGGIKGTQYF. The entire variable domain, with the rest obtained from reference TRBV5-1 and TRBJ2-3, is as follows: KAGVTQTPRYLIKTRGQQVTLSCSPISGHRSVSWYQQTPGQGLQFLFEYFSETQRNKGNFPGRFSGRQFSNSRSEMNVSTLELGDSALYLCASSGTSGGIKGTQYFGPGTRLTVL.

This clone was seen only a few times. The chain combines TRBV25-1 with TRBJ1-5, with D unclear. The length of the CDR3 is 14 residues. Between the trimmed V and J ends, which lost 2 bases and 7 bases, there was a span of 12 bases. Germline CDR1 MGHDK, CDR2 SYGVNS. The CDR3 coding sequence is TGTGCCAGCAGTGAAAAACAGAAGGACCAGCCCCAGCATTTT. Translation gives CASSEKQKDQPQHF.

The rearrangement uses TRBV2 and TRBJ1-1; no clear D gene. Germline-derived CDR1 and CDR2 are SNHLY and FYNNEI. CDR3 length equals 11 residues. Trimming took off 9 bases at V and 4 bases at J, with 9 bases between the two ends. The CDR3 nucleotides read TGTGCCAGTTACGCAGGCACTGAAGCTTTCTTT. This encodes CASYAGTEAFF.

The chain joins TRBV13 to TRBJ1-2, with D hard to call. Germline V gives CDR1 PRHDT, CDR2 FYEKMQ (reference sequence). CDR3 length: 17 amino acids. Trimming removed 0 bases at V and 4 bases at J, with 18 bases between. The CDR3 spells CASSLGLEVQWGYGYTF. In DNA, the CDR3 is TGTGCCAGCAGCTTAGGCCTAGAGGTACAGTGGGGCTATGGCTACACCTTC.

J is TRBJ1-2 and V is TRBV2; 7 bases are a match to TRBD1. Germline CDR1 is SNHLY and CDR2 is FYNNEI. V shed 7 bases and J 8 bases; nucleotides not matched to a gene: 10. This CDR3 has 13 amino acids. The CDR3: CASMRDARGGYTF. CDR3 sequence (DNA): TGTGCCAGCATGAGGGACGCCAGGGGGGGCTACACCTTC.

The chain employs TRBV30 and TRBJ2-6; 13 positions agree with TRBD2. V lost 2 bases, J lost 4 bases, and 8 bases stayed unmatched. The CDR3 runs 18 residues. Germline CDR1 and CDR2: GTSNPN and SVGIG (reference sequence). CDR3 amino acids: CAWSKLAGGPLGANVLTF. The CDR3 DNA follows: TGTGCCTGGAGTAAACTAGCGGGAGGGCCTTTAGGGGCCAACGTCCTGACTTTC.

The V and J genes are TRBV24-1 and TRBJ2-3, with a weak D call TRBD1 (5 bases). V was shortened by 6 bases and J by 1 base, with 10 bases between the two germline ends. CDR1 is KGHDR and CDR2 is SFDVKD in the germline V gene. This CDR3 has 14 residues. CDR3 residues: CATSSQQGTDTQYF. The CDR3 DNA is TGTGCCACCAGTAGTCAACAGGGCACAGATACGCAGTATTTT.

The chain links TRBV21-1 to TRBJ1-4; the D segment call TRBD1 is taken from the table without a DNA check. TRBV21-1 is labeled a pseudogene. This CDR3 is built from 15 residues. The CDR3 bases are TGTGCCAGCAGCAATGTGAGGACAGGGAAAGAAAAACTGTTTTTT. Its protein product is CASSNVRTGKEKLFF.